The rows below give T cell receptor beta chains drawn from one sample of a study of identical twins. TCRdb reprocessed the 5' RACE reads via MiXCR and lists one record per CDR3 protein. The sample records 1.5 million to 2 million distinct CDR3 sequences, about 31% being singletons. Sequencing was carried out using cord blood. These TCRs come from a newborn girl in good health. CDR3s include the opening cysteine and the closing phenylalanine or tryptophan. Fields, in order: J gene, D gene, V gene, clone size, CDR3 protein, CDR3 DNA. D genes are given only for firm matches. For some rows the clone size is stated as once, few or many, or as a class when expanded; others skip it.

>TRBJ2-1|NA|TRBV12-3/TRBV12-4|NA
CASRTTGALTAEQFF
TGTGCCAGCAGGACAACCGGGGCCCTGACCGCTGAGCAGTTCTTC
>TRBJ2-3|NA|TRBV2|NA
CASSGARPDTQYF
TGTGCCAGCAGTGGGGCCCGCCCAGATACGCAGTATTTT
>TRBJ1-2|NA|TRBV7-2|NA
CASNGEGANYGYTF
TGTGCCAGCAACGGAGAGGGAGCTAACTATGGCTACACCTTC
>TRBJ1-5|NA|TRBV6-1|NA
CASSEWVGNQPQHF
TGTGCCAGCAGTGAGTGGGTGGGCAATCAGCCCCAGCATTTT
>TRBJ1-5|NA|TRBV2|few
CASSAPVTRPQHF
TGTGCCAGCAGTGCCCCTGTGACAAGGCCCCAGCATTTT
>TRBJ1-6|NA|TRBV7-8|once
CASSLAASWYNSPLHF
TGTGCCAGCAGCTTAGCTGCCAGCTGGTATAATTCACCCCTCCACTTT
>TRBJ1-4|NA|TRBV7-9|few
CASSYRQNEKLFF
TGTGCCAGCAGCTATCGACAGAATGAAAAACTGTTTTTT
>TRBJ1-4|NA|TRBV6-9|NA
CASRMEEKLFF
TGTGCCAGCCGGATGGAGGAAAAACTGTTTTTT
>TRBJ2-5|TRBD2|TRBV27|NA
CASRLAGAGETQYF
TGTGCCAGCAGACTAGCGGGGGCTGGAGAGACCCAGTACTTC
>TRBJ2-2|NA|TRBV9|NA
CASSAPVGELFF
TGTGCCAGCAGCGCGCCTGTCGGGGAGCTGTTTTTT
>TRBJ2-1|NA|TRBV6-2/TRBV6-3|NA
CASNAGASYNEQFF
TGTGCCAGCAACGCGGGGGCTTCCTACAATGAGCAGTTCTTC
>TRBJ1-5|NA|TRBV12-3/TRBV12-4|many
CASSLPDGGSNQPQHF
TGTGCCAGCAGTTTACCCGATGGGGGGAGCAATCAGCCCCAGCATTTT
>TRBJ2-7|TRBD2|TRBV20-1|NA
CSAMGLADSYEQYF
TGCAGTGCTATGGGGCTAGCGGACTCCTACGAGCAGTACTTC
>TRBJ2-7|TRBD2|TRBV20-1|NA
CSARLAGGHEQYF
TGCAGTGCTAGACTAGCGGGGGGGCACGAGCAGTACTTC
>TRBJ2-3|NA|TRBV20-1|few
CSARAFRQGTDTQYF
TGCAGTGCTAGAGCCTTCCGACAGGGCACAGATACGCAGTATTTT
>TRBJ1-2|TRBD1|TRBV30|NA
CAWSTGTAYGYTF
TGTGCCTGGAGTACCGGGACAGCCTATGGCTACACCTTC
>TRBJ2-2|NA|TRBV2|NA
CASKKQGTSNTGELFF
TGTGCCAGCAAAAAACAGGGGACTTCGAACACCGGGGAGCTGTTTTTT
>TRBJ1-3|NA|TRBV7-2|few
CASAAQSGNTIYF
TGTGCCAGCGCCGCACAATCTGGAAACACCATATATTTT
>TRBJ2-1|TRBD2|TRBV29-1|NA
CSGRAPSGGRVEQFF
TGCAGCGGACGGGCTCCTAGCGGGGGGCGTGTTGAGCAGTTCTTC
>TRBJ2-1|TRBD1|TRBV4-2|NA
CASSRTDRGNVNEQFF
TGTGCCAGCAGCCGAACCGACAGGGGAAATGTGAATGAGCAGTTCTTC
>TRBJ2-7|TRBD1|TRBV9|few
CASSVDPGQGYEQYF
TGTGCCAGCAGCGTAGATCCGGGACAGGGCTACGAGCAGTACTTC
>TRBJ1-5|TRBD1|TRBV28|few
CASQTGHSNQPQHF
TGTGCCAGCCAGACAGGGCATAGCAATCAGCCCCAGCATTTT
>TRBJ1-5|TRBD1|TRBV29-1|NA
CSVGVGGQGNQPQHF
TGCAGCGTCGGGGTGGGGGGACAGGGCAATCAGCCCCAGCATTTT
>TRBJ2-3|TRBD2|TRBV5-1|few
CASSLGTSGRLTDTQYF
TGCGCCAGCAGCCTAGGGACTAGCGGGAGACTCACAGATACGCAGTATTTT
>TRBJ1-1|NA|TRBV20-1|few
CSAVMSPNTEAFF
TGCAGTGCTGTTATGTCTCCGAACACTGAAGCTTTCTTT
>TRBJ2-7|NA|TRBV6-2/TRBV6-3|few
CASKAKLRTPAGEQYF
TGTGCCAGCAAGGCCAAGTTAAGGACACCCGCGGGGGAGCAGTACTTC
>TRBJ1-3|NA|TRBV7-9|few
CASSLGEFSGNTIYF
TGTGCCAGCAGCTTAGGAGAGTTCTCTGGAAACACCATATATTTT
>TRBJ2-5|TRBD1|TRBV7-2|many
CASSFDREETQYF
TGTGCCAGCAGCTTCGACAGGGAAGAGACCCAGTACTTC
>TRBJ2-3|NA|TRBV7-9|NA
CASSSRNDPGQQYF
TGTGCCAGCAGCTCAAGAAATGACCCGGGACAGCAGTATTTT
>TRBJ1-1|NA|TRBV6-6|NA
CASSSPPHFHAEAFF
TGTGCCAGCAGTTCCCCCCCTCACTTCCATGCTGAAGCTTTCTTT
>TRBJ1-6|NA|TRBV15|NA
CATSRDRRQYNSPLHF
TGTGCCACCAGCAGAGATCGGCGGCAGTATAATTCACCCCTCCACTTT
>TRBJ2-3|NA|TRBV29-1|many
CSVEDLKGRTDTQYF
TGCAGCGTTGAAGATCTTAAGGGGCGTACAGATACGCAGTATTTT
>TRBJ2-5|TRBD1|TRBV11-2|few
CASSFWGTGRETQYF
TGTGCCAGCAGCTTCTGGGGGACAGGGAGAGAGACCCAGTACTTC
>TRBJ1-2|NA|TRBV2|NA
CASSVQLYGNTF
TGTGCCAGCAGTGTACAGCTCTATGGCAACACCTTC
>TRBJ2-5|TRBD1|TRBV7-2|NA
CASSLRTGGGGETQYF
TGTGCCAGCAGCTTACGGACAGGGGGCGGGGGAGAGACCCAGTACTTC
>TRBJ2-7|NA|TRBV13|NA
CASSRSVTYEQYF
TGTGCCAGCAGTCGCAGTGTAACCTACGAGCAGTACTTC
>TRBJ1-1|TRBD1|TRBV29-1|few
CSVVTTGVNTEAFF
TGCAGCGTTGTTACTACAGGGGTAAACACTGAAGCTTTCTTT
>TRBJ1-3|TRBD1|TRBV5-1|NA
CASSLITGASGNTIYF
TGCGCCAGCAGCTTGATAACAGGGGCAAGTGGAAACACCATATATTTT
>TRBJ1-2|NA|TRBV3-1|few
CASSHGRVRNGYTF
TGTGCCAGCAGCCACGGCAGGGTAAGGAATGGCTACACCTTC
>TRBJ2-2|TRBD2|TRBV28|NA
CASTLGRGAGELFF
TGTGCCAGCACCCTAGGTCGGGGGGCCGGGGAGCTGTTTTTT
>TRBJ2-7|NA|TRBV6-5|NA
CASSYSIGGLPYNEQYF
TGTGCCAGCAGTTACTCGATAGGGGGACTACCTTACAATGAGCAGTACTTC
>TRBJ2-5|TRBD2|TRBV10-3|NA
CVISAQLLAPQETQYF
TGTGTCATCTCCGCCCAACTACTAGCGCCTCAAGAGACCCAGTACTTC
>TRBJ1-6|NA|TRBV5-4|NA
CASSLGGGSSYNSPLHF
TGTGCCAGCAGCTTGGGTGGAGGCAGCTCCTATAATTCACCCCTCCACTTT
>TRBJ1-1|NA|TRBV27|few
CASTPRGSFNTEAFF
TGTGCCAGCACACCGCGCGGGTCTTTCAACACTGAAGCTTTCTTT
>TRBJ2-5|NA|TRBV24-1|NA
CATSDDVGEGSDEQYF
TGTGCCACCAGTGATGACGTAGGGGAAGGGAGCGATGAGCAGTACTTC
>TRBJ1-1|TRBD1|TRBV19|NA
CASSRGTGLTEAFF
TGTGCCAGTAGTAGGGGGACAGGCCTCACTGAAGCTTTCTTT
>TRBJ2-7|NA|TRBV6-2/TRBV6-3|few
CASSYKSGADEQYF
TGTGCCAGCAGTTATAAGTCGGGGGCCGACGAGCAGTACTTC
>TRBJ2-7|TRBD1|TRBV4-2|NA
CASSQGQGPISYEQYF
TGTGCCAGCAGCCAGGGACAGGGCCCCATCTCCTACGAGCAGTACTTC
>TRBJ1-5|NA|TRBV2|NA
CASSEGRVSNQPQHF
TGTGCCAGCAGTGAAGGCAGGGTAAGCAATCAGCCCCAGCATTTT
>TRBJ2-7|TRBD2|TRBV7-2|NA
CASSLVISGRSSYNEQYF
TGTGCCAGCAGCTTAGTGATTAGCGGGCGGTCCTCCTACAATGAGCAGTACTTC
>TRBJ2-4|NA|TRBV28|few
CAGQFRGSAKNIQYF
TGTGCCGGGCAATTCAGGGGATCAGCCAAAAACATTCAGTACTTC
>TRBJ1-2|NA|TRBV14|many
CASSQDRGSSNYGYTF
TGTGCCAGCAGCCAAGATAGGGGATCTTCTAACTATGGCTACACCTTC
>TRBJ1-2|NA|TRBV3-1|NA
CASSHRRRELCLYTF
TGTGCCAGCAGCCACCGTCGTCGGGAGCTATGTCTCTACACCTTC
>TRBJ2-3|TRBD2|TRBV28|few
CASTRAGISSTDTQYF
TGTGCCAGCACTCGAGCGGGGATCTCTAGCACAGATACGCAGTATTTT
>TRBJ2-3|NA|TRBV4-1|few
CASSREGRGQDTQYF
TGCGCCAGCAGCCGAGAAGGCAGGGGTCAAGATACGCAGTATTTT